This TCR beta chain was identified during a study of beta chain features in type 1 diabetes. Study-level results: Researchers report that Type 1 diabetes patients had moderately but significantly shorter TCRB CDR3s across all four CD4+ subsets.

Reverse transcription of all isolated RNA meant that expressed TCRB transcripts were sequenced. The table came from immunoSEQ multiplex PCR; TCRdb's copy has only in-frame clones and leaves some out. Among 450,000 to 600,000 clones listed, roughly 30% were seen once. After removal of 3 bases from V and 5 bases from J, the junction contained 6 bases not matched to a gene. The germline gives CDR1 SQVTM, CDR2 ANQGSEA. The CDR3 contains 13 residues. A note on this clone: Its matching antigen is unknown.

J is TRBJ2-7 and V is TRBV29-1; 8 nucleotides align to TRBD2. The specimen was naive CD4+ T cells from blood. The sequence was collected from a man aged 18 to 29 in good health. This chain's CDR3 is CSVDASGSHEQYF. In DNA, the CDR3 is TGCAGCGTTGACGCCAGCGGGAGCCACGAGCAGTACTTC.